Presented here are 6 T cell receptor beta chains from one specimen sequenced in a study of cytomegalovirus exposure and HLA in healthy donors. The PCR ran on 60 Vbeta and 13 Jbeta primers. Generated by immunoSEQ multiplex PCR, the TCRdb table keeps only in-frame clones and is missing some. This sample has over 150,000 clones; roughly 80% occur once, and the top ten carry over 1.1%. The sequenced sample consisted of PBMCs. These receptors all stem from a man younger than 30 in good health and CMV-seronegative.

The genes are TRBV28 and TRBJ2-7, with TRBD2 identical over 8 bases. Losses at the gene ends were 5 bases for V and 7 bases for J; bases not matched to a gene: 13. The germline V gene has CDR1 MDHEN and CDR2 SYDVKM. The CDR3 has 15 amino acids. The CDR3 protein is CASSPTSGSLGEQYF. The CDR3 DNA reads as TGTGCCAGCAGTCCTACTAGCGGATCTTTGGGGGAGCAGTACTTC.

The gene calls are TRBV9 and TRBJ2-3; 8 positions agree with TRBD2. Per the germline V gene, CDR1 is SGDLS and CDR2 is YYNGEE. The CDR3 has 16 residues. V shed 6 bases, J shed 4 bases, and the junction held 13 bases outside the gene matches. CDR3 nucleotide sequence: TGTGCCAGCATCGCATCCACAAGCGGGAGCCCAGATACGCAGTATTTT. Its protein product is CASIASTSGSPDTQYF. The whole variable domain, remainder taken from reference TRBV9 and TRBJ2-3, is DSGVTQTPKHLITATGQRVTLRCSPRSGDLSVYWYQQSLDQGLQFLIQYYNGEERAKGNILERFSAQQFPDLHSELNLSSLELGDSALYFCASIASTSGSPDTQYFGPGTRLTVL.

The CDR3 spells CASVMLTGGDGYTF. Written as DNA, the CDR3 is TGTGCCAGCGTCATGCTGACAGGGGGTGACGGCTACACCTTC. The chain employs TRBV7-9 and TRBJ1-2; TRBD1 matches 9 bases. Losses at the gene ends were 8 bases for V and 8 bases for J; bases not matched to a gene: 12. CDR1 is SEHNR and CDR2 is FQNEAQ in the germline V gene (reference sequence). This CDR3 region has 14 residues.

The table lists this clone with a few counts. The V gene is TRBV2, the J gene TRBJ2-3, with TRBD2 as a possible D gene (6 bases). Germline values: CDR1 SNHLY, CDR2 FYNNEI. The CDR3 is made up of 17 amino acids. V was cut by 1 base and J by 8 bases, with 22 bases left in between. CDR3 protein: CASSEGGGSGNMGTQYF. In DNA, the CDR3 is TGTGCCAGCAGTGAAGGGGGAGGTAGCGGCAACATGGGTACGCAGTATTTT.

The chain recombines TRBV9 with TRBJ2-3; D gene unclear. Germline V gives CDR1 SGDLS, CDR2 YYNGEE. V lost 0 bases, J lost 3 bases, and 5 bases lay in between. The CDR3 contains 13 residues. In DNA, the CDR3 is TGTGCCAGCAGCGTAGTCAGTACAGATACGCAGTATTTT. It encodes CASSVVSTDTQYF.

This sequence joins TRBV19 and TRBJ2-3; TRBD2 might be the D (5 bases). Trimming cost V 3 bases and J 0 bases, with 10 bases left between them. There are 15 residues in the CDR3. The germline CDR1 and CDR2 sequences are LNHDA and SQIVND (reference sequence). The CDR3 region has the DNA TGTGCCAGTAGTATCGGAGCGGTTAGCACAGATACGCAGTATTTT. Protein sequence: CASSIGAVSTDTQYF.